The next 30 T cell receptor beta chains were all read from a single sample in a study of T cell responses to AZD1222 COVID-19 vaccine. This table comes from immunoSEQ multiplex PCR, and its TCRdb copy is limited to in-frame clones, with some not included. Seen here are about 140,000 clones, over 75% observed once, and the top ten hold less than 9.5%. The sequenced sample was peripheral blood, obtained 28 days after the second dose of the MenACWY control vaccine. The receptors come from an adult who received the MenACWY meningococcal vaccine as a control.

This clone was observed a single time. The chain has TRBV15 and TRBJ1-4; D perhaps matches TRBD1 (5 bases). CDR3 length: 15 amino acids. CDR1 and CDR2 from the germline V gene are LNHNV and YYDKDF (reference sequence). The V end was cut by 5 bases, the J end by 7 bases, with 17 bases between. The CDR3 coding sequence is TGTGCCACCAGCGCCTTCGGGGGGACGATTGAAAAACTGTTTTTT. Translation: CATSAFGGTIEKLFF.

The chain recombines TRBV7-9 with TRBJ2-2; a possible D gene is TRBD2 (6 bases). Germline V lookup: CDR1 SEHNR, CDR2 FQNEAQ (reference sequence). CDR3 length: 14 amino acids. V lost 5 bases to trimming and J lost 4 bases, with 11 bases between them. The CDR3 loop reads CASSLTGSTGELFF. The CDR3 region has the DNA TGTGCCAGCAGCCTCACCGGGAGCACCGGGGAGCTGTTTTTT.

The chain carries TRBV2 and TRBJ1-1; D is perhaps TRBD1 (5 bases). The germline V gene has CDR1 SNHLY and CDR2 FYNNEI. V shed 2 bases and J shed 10 bases, with 5 bases lying between them. This CDR3 comprises 10 residues. DNA of the CDR3: TGTGCCAGCAGTGAAACAGGAGCTTTCTTT. This translates into CASSETGAFF.

The chain employs TRBV9 and TRBJ2-3; 9 bases are a match to TRBD2. Germline CDR1 and CDR2: SGDLS and YYNGEE. With 0 bases clipped from V and 6 bases from J, the junction kept 8 bases outside the gene matches. The CDR3 contains 16 residues. Here the CDR3 reads CASSVEGGGDLDTQYF. The CDR3 DNA reads as TGTGCCAGCAGCGTAGAAGGCGGGGGGGACCTTGATACGCAGTATTTT.

CDR3 sequence: CASSQAGTSPFF. DNA for the CDR3: TGCGCCAGCAGCCAGGCGGGCACTAGCCCGTTCTTC. The chain couples TRBV4-3 to TRBJ2-1, with a tentative D call TRBD2 (6 bases). The CDR3 extends over 12 amino acids. The germline CDR1 and CDR2 sequences are LGHNA and YSLEER. V lost 3 bases and J lost 15, with 15 bases in between.

V is TRBV4-2 and J is TRBJ2-7; 9 bases match TRBD2. The CDR3 covers 14 residues. Trimming took 4 bases from V and 9 from J; bases not matched to a gene: 10. Germline CDR1 is LGHNA and CDR2 is YNFKEQ. The CDR3 DNA is TGTGCCAGCAGCCGAACCTTAGCGGGAGACGGGCAGTACTTC. Translated, it gives CASSRTLAGDGQYF.

The chain has TRBV6-5 and TRBJ2-5; 7 nucleotides align to TRBD2. The CDR3 extends over 14 amino acids. The germline V gene encodes CDR1 MNHEY and CDR2 SVGAGI. Unmatched junction bases numbered 8, after V lost 5 bases and J lost 5 bases. Here the CDR3 DNA reads TGTGCCAGCAGTCCCTGGGGGGGTGGGGAGACCCAGTACTTC. This encodes CASSPWGGGETQYF.

The chain employs TRBV9 and TRBJ2-2; perhaps D is TRBD1 or TRBD2 (5 bases each). Trimming removed 0 bases at V and 4 bases at J, with 16 bases between. CDR1 is SGDLS and CDR2 is YYNGEE in the germline V gene. The length of the CDR3 is 17 residues. CDR3 nucleotides: TGTGCCAGCAGCGTAGAAGGGACCGCATATGGCACCGGGGAGCTGTTTTTT. Protein sequence: CASSVEGTAYGTGELFF. Looking up the rest from reference TRBV9 and TRBJ2-2 gives the full variable domain: DSGVTQTPKHLITATGQRVTLRCSPRSGDLSVYWYQQSLDQGLQFLIQYYNGEERAKGNILERFSAQQFPDLHSELNLSSLELGDSALYFCASSVEGTAYGTGELFFGEGSRLTVL.

This clone was seen once. Here the CDR3 reads CASTSPGVPYNEQFF. CDR3 DNA sequence: TGTGCCAGCACCAGCCCCGGGGTCCCCTACAATGAGCAGTTCTTC. The chain employs TRBV28 and TRBJ2-1; tentatively, D is TRBD2 (5 bases). The CDR3 covers 15 residues. The germline V and J ends were trimmed by 7 bases and 2 bases, with 15 bases remaining between them. Germline V CDR1 and CDR2: MDHEN, SYDVKM.

A single count supports this clone. The gene calls are TRBV18 and TRBJ2-1; 9 bases match TRBD2. The length of the CDR3 is 15 residues. Germline-derived CDR1 and CDR2 are KGHSH and LQKENI. V dropped 1 base and J dropped 7; count of bases not matched to a gene: 5. CDR3 protein: CASSPRLAEPNEQFF. Written as DNA, the CDR3 is TGTGCCAGCTCACCACGACTAGCGGAACCAAATGAGCAGTTCTTC. Using reference TRBV18 and TRBJ2-1 for the parts outside the CDR3, the full variable domain is NAGVMQNPRHLVRRRGQEARLRCSPMKGHSHVYWYRQLPEEGLKFMVYLQKENIIDESGMPKERFSAEFPKEGPSILRIQQVVRGDSAAYFCASSPRLAEPNEQFFGPGTRLTVL.

The V and J genes are TRBV10-2 and TRBJ1-1; D is unclear. CDR1 and CDR2 from the germline V gene are WSHSY and SAAADI. Trimming left V 6 bases short and J 10 bases short, with 12 bases between. CDR3 length: 11 amino acids. Here the CDR3 reads CASRDAWRAFF. CDR3 bases: TGCGCCAGCAGAGATGCTTGGCGAGCTTTCTTT.

V usage is TRBV5-1 and J usage is TRBJ2-1, with D possibly matching TRBD1 (7 bases). The CDR3 is made up of 16 amino acids. Germline values: CDR1 SGHRS, CDR2 YFSETQ. V lost 4 bases and J lost 9, with 23 bases in between. This CDR3 reads CASSPLPGGPGGEQFF. CDR3 nucleotides: TGCGCCAGCAGCCCCCTCCCTGGAGGGCCAGGGGGTGAGCAGTTCTTC. The whole variable domain, filled in from reference TRBV5-1 and TRBJ2-1, reads KAGVTQTPRYLIKTRGQQVTLSCSPISGHRSVSWYQQTPGQGLQFLFEYFSETQRNKGNFPGRFSGRQFSNSRSEMNVSTLELGDSALYLCASSPLPGGPGGEQFFGPGTRLTVL.

This rearrangement joins TRBV18 to TRBJ1-5, with TRBD1 as a possible D gene (6 bases). The CDR3 consists of 18 residues. The germline CDR1 and CDR2 sequences are KGHSH and LQKENI. V dropped 1 base and J dropped 2 bases, with 18 bases sitting between them. This CDR3 reads CASSPLDSGAGGNQPQHF. CDR3 nucleotides: TGTGCCAGCTCACCACTGGACAGTGGGGCCGGGGGCAATCAGCCCCAGCATTTT. The full variable domain, completed using reference TRBV18 and TRBJ1-5, is NAGVMQNPRHLVRRRGQEARLRCSPMKGHSHVYWYRQLPEEGLKFMVYLQKENIIDESGMPKERFSAEFPKEGPSILRIQQVVRGDSAAYFCASSPLDSGAGGNQPQHFGDGTRLSIL.

This clone was seen a few times. The chain has TRBV3-1 (or the pseudogene TRBV3-2) and TRBJ2-2; 10 bases line up with TRBD1. Looked up from germline, CDR1 is LGHDT and CDR2 is YNNKEL (reference sequence). Germline trimming cut 1 base from V and 4 bases from J; bases unmatched to any gene: 0. The CDR3 runs to 15 residues. CDR3 loop: CASSQGTGGTGELFF. The DNA of the CDR3 is TGTGCCAGCAGCCAAGGGACAGGGGGCACCGGGGAGCTGTTTTTT.

The chain combines TRBV19 with TRBJ2-7, with a weak D call TRBD1 (6 bases). CDR1 is LNHDA, CDR2 SQIVND, per germline (reference sequence). Trimming removed 5 bases at V and 0 bases at J, with 11 bases between. This CDR3 is built from 14 residues. This CDR3 reads CASSESRGSYEQYF. For the CDR3, the DNA is TGTGCCAGTAGTGAGTCCAGGGGCTCCTACGAGCAGTACTTC.

The chain recombines TRBV5-4 with TRBJ1-4; TRBD1 aligns across 8 bases. CDR3 length: 14 residues. CDR1 and CDR2 from the germline V gene are SGHNT and YYREEE (reference sequence). V lost 0 bases, J lost 7 bases, and 2 bases stayed unmatched. CDR3 sequence reads: CASSLAGGGEKLFF. The CDR3, as DNA: TGTGCCAGCAGCTTGGCAGGGGGCGGTGAAAAACTGTTTTTT. The variable domain in full, with the rest retrieved from reference TRBV5-4 and TRBJ1-4, is ETGVTQSPTHLIKTRGQQVTLRCSSQSGHNTVSWYQQALGQGPQFIFQYYREEENGRGNFPPRFSGLQFPNYSSELNVNALELDDSALYLCASSLAGGGEKLFFGSGTQLSVL.

V gene TRBV11-2 combines with J gene TRBJ2-3; D perhaps matches TRBD1 (5 bases). Germline CDR1 reads SGHAT; CDR2 reads FQNNGV. Trimming left V 3 bases short and J 1 base short, with 17 bases between. The CDR3 extends over 17 amino acids. The chain's CDR3 is CASSLGRGGDRTDTQYF. CDR3 sequence (DNA): TGTGCCAGCAGCTTGGGGCGTGGCGGAGACCGCACAGATACGCAGTATTTT.

CDR3 nucleotide sequence: TGTGCCAGCAGCTTAGGGCTTGGGGTTAATGAAAAACTGTTTTTT. It specifies CASSLGLGVNEKLFF. The chain has TRBV7-2 and TRBJ1-4; D not certain. V dropped 1 base and J dropped 4 bases, with 10 bases sitting between them. Per germline, CDR1 SGHTA and CDR2 FQGNSA. This CDR3 is built from 15 residues.

This chain links TRBV18 with TRBJ1-3, with 10 nucleotides matching TRBD1. CDR3 length equals 16 residues. From germline, CDR1 is KGHSH and CDR2 LQKENI. V lost 3 bases, J lost 2 bases, and 4 bases stayed unmatched. The CDR3 sequence: CASSPGQGYAGNTIYF. The CDR3 DNA reads as TGTGCCAGCTCACCGGGACAGGGGTACGCTGGAAACACCATATATTTT.

This clone has just one count. The gene calls are TRBV2 and TRBJ2-7, with 8 bases identical to TRBD1. The CDR3 loop spans 16 amino acids. Trimming cost V 5 bases and J 3 bases; bases outside gene matches: 12. Germline V gene lookup returns CDR1 SNHLY and CDR2 FYNNEI. The CDR3 protein is CASSPSPPDRVYEQYV. The DNA of the CDR3 is TGTGCCAGCAGTCCCTCCCCCCCGGACAGGGTCTACGAGCAGTACGTC.

This sequence joins TRBV5-1 and TRBJ1-2; TRBD1 matches 10 bases. CDR1 is SGHRS, CDR2 YFSETQ, per germline. The CDR3 is 17 amino acids. V shed 0 bases and J 8 bases; nucleotides not matched to a gene: 13. The CDR3 is CASSLGSSRQGAWGYTF. As DNA, the CDR3 is TGCGCCAGCAGCTTGGGCTCCTCTAGACAGGGGGCATGGGGCTACACCTTC. Based on the CDR3 plus reference TRBV5-1 and TRBJ1-2, the full variable domain is KAGVTQTPRYLIKTRGQQVTLSCSPISGHRSVSWYQQTPGQGLQFLFEYFSETQRNKGNFPGRFSGRQFSNSRSEMNVSTLELGDSALYLCASSLGSSRQGAWGYTFGSGTRLTVV.

V usage is TRBV7-8 and J usage is TRBJ1-2, with D hard to call. Trimming shortened V by 0 bases and J by 5 bases, and 4 bases separated the two germline ends. This CDR3 comprises 12 residues. CDR1 is SGHVS and CDR2 is FQNEAQ in the germline V gene. Here the CDR3 reads CASSLAQYGYTF. Here the CDR3 DNA reads TGTGCCAGCAGCTTAGCACAGTATGGCTACACCTTC.

The rearrangement joins TRBV12-3 or TRBV12-4 to TRBJ2-5; D remains unclear. CDR3 length: 13 amino acids. The germline V and J ends were trimmed by 6 bases and 5 bases, with 13 bases remaining between them. This CDR3 is CASSHGPLETQYF. DNA for the CDR3: TGTGCCAGCAGCCACGGCCCTCTGGAGACCCAGTACTTC.

The sample holds a few counts of this clone. This chain connects TRBV4-1 to TRBJ1-2; TRBD1 matches 9 bases. J lost 7 bases, V lost 5 bases, and 14 bases had no gene match. This CDR3 comprises 16 residues. From germline, CDR1 is MGHRA and CDR2 YSYEKL. Written as DNA, the CDR3 is TGCGCCAGCAGCGACCCCGGTAGGGACAGGGTGGGTGGCTACACCTTC. Its translation is CASSDPGRDRVGGYTF.

As DNA, the CDR3 is TGTGCCGCTTCAGGGTCCCCCAACACCGGGGAGCTGTTTTTT. It is translated as CAASGSPNTGELFF. J is TRBJ2-2 and V is TRBV19; TRBD1 might be the D (5 bases). The CDR3 contains 14 residues. Trimming shortened V by 11 bases and J by 2 bases, and 15 bases separated the two germline ends. Per germline, CDR1 LNHDA and CDR2 SQIVND (reference sequence).

This chain joins TRBV5-4 and TRBJ2-7; D could derive from TRBD1 or TRBD2 (7 bases each). Germline loops: CDR1 SGHNT, CDR2 YYREEE (reference sequence). This CDR3 comprises 15 residues. The V gene lost 4 bases and the J gene lost 3 bases, with 17 bases spanning the gap. DNA for the CDR3: TGTGCCAGCAGCCCCCAGGGGGGGCTTAACTACGAGCAGTACTTC. Protein: CASSPQGGLNYEQYF.

This clone occurred a few times. V is TRBV19 and J is TRBJ1-2; D is unresolved. Deletions cut 0 bases from V and 0 bases from J, with 17 bases between. CDR3 length equals 18 residues. Germline V gene lookup returns CDR1 LNHDA and CDR2 SQIVND (reference sequence). This chain's CDR3 is CASSIEGGSSYANYGYTF. CDR3 nucleotides: TGTGCCAGTAGTATAGAAGGCGGCAGTTCGTATGCTAACTATGGCTACACCTTC.

This chain joins TRBV5-8 and TRBJ2-1; TRBD2 matches at 10 bases. The CDR3 is 14 residues long. Germline V gene lookup returns CDR1 SGHTS and CDR2 YDEGEE. J gave up 6 bases and V 0 bases, and 0 bases lay outside the gene matches. CDR3 nucleotide sequence: TGTGCCAGCAGCTTGGGGACTAGCGGCAATGAGCAGTTCTTC. Translating it yields CASSLGTSGNEQFF.

In nucleotides, the CDR3 is TGCGCCAGCAGCTTGGATGGCAGGGTCGGCACTGAAGCTTTCTTT. It yields the protein CASSLDGRVGTEAFF. The rearrangement joins TRBV5-1 to TRBJ1-1, with D maybe TRBD1 (5 bases). With 0 bases removed from V and 4 bases from J, the gap between germline ends came to 13 bases. The CDR3 totals 15 residues. Germline assignment: CDR1 SGHRS and CDR2 YFSETQ.

V is TRBV5-5 and J is TRBJ1-6; D is unclear. The CDR3 has 13 amino acids. V gave up 7 bases and J gave up 5 bases, with 10 bases separating them. From germline, CDR1 is SGHKS and CDR2 YYEKEE (reference sequence). CDR3 in DNA: TGTGCCAGCCTCGAAGGGAATAATTCACCCCTCCACTTT. Translated: CASLEGNNSPLHF.